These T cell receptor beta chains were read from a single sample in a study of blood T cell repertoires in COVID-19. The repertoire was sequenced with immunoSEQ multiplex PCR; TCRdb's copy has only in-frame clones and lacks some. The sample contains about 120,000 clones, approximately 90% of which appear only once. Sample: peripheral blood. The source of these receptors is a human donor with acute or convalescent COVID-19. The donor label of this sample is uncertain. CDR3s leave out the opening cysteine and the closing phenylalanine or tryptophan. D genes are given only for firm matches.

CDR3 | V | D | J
ASSQDISGPYGYT | TRBV4-3 | NA | TRBJ1-2
ASSLTGSGGYT | TRBV7-2 | NA | TRBJ1-2
ATPNRFYSLSGNTIY | TRBV10-3 | NA | TRBJ1-3
ASSLPGQHGYT | TRBV7-2 | NA | TRBJ1-2
ASSLTTELHEAF | TRBV28 | NA | TRBJ1-1
ASSEQGLNNEQF | TRBV6-1 | NA | TRBJ2-1
ASSSSGGYEQF | TRBV7-3 | TRBD2 | TRBJ2-1
ASSAPGTEFYGYT | TRBV6-2/TRBV6-3 | TRBD1 | TRBJ1-2
ASSQVGTSSYGYT | TRBV3-1/TRBV3-2 | NA | TRBJ1-2
ASSPLAFTYNEQF | TRBV6-5 | NA | TRBJ2-1
ASSQAAVSGNTIY | TRBV6-5 | NA | TRBJ1-3
ASSPGLGPSQLF | TRBV5-1 | NA | TRBJ1-4
ASSFPIGQGRNIQY | TRBV28 | TRBD1 | TRBJ2-4
ASSTHFEGGEQF | TRBV19 | TRBD2 | TRBJ2-1
ASSTGQGYSPLH | TRBV7-2 | TRBD1 | TRBJ1-6
ASSRGTLNTGELF | TRBV6-5 | NA | TRBJ2-2
ASSFTGDTQY | TRBV7-9 | NA | TRBJ2-3
ASSSQPTGGNTEAF | TRBV5-1 | TRBD1 | TRBJ1-1
ASSLGDYANTGELF | TRBV5-1 | TRBD2 | TRBJ2-2
ASSVWGGPLYEQY | TRBV21-1 | NA | TRBJ2-7
ASSILGQANEAF | TRBV19 | TRBD1 | TRBJ1-1
ASSGGLADYTGELF | TRBV6-6 | TRBD2 | TRBJ2-2
ASSPFPTSGTSYEQY | TRBV5-1 | TRBD2 | TRBJ2-7
ASSLLGGTDTQY | TRBV5-1 | NA | TRBJ2-3
ASSLPTTVNEAF | TRBV28 | NA | TRBJ1-1
ASRSTGSNEKLF | TRBV6-5 | TRBD1 | TRBJ1-4
ASSWDRDTEAF | TRBV6-5 | TRBD1 | TRBJ1-1
ASSVEHRGGEQF | TRBV9 | TRBD1 | TRBJ2-1
ASTPGWAFETLGRMNTEAF | TRBV28 | NA | TRBJ1-1
ASSQLAGEAF | TRBV6-5 | NA | TRBJ1-1
ASSPDRAMTGELF | TRBV2 | TRBD1 | TRBJ2-2
ASSSLGGFVQFSDTQY | TRBV5-6 | NA | TRBJ2-3
ASSSAGNTIY | TRBV27 | NA | TRBJ1-3
ASSPISTRGAEAF | TRBV2 | NA | TRBJ1-1
ASSLVPNQAF | TRBV5-1 | NA | TRBJ1-1
ASSGDRSYGYT | TRBV2 | TRBD1 | TRBJ1-2
ASGPGLDTDTQY | TRBV12-5 | TRBD2 | TRBJ2-3
ASSLDFLEAF | TRBV7-2 | NA | TRBJ1-1
ASSQGHQQYGYT | TRBV3-1/TRBV3-2 | NA | TRBJ1-2
ASSPGGGSNQPQH | TRBV5-1 | NA | TRBJ1-5
ASRYGGSTGEKLF | TRBV19 | NA | TRBJ1-4
ASSPSFYQPQH | TRBV5-8 | NA | TRBJ1-5
ATSRPRGQGGYEQY | TRBV15 | TRBD1 | TRBJ2-7
ASSSIQLAGGSGEQF | TRBV11-2 | TRBD2 | TRBJ2-1
ASSLASGRSADTQY | TRBV13 | TRBD2 | TRBJ2-3
ASPGQPNEKLF | TRBV9 | TRBD1 | TRBJ1-4
SASHLDTIY | TRBV20-1 | NA | TRBJ1-3
ASSLAGGGHTEAF | TRBV28 | NA | TRBJ1-1